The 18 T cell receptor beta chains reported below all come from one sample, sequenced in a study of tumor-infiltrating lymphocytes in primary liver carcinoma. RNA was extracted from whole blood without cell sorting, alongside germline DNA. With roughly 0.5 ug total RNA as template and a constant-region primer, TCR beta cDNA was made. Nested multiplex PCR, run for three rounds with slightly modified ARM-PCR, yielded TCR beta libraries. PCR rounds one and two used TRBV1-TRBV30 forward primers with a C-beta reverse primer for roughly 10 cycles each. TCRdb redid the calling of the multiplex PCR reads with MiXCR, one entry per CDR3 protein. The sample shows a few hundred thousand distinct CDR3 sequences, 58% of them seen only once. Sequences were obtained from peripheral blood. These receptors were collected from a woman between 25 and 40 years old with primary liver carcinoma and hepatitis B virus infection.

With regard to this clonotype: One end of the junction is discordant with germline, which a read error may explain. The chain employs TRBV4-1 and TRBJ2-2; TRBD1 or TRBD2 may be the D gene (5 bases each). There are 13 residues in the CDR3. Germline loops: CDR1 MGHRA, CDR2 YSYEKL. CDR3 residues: CPSSRVGVWELFF. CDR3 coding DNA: TGCCCCAGCAGCCGAGTGGGGGTCTGGGAGCTGTTTTTT.

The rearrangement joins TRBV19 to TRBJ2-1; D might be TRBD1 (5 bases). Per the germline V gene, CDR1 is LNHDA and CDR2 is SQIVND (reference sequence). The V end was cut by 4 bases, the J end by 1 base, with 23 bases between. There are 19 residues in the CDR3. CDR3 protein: CASSTYLGLDGPSYNEQFF. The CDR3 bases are TGTGCCAGTAGTACATACCTGGGGCTAGATGGCCCTTCCTACAATGAGCAGTTCTTC.

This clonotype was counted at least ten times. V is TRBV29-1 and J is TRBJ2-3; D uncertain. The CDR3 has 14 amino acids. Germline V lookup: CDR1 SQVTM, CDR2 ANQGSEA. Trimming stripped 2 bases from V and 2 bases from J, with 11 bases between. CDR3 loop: CSVENRSFTDTQYF. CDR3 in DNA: TGCAGCGTTGAAAATCGAAGCTTCACAGATACGCAGTATTTT.

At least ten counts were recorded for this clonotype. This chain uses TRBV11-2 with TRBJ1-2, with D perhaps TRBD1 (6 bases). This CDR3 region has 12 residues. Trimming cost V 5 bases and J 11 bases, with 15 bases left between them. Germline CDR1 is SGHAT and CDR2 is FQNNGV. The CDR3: CASSERTAPYTF. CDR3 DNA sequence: TGTGCCAGCAGCGAACGGACAGCCCCATACACCTTC.

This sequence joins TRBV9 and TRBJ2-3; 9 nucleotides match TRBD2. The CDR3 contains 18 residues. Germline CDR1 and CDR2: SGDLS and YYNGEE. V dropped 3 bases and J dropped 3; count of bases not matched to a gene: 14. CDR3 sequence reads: CASSEPVNPAGGTDTQYF. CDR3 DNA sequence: TGTGCCAGCAGCGAGCCCGTTAACCCAGCGGGAGGAACAGATACGCAGTATTTT.

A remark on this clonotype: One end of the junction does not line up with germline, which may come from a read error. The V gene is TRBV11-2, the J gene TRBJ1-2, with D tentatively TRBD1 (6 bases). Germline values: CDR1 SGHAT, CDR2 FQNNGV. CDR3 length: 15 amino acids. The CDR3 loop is CASGLNQHTQGGYTF. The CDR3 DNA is TGTGCCAGCGGCTTAAACCAGCACACCCAGGGGGGCTACACCTTC.

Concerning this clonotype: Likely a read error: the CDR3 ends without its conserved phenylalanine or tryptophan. In DNA form, the CDR3 reads TGCAGCGTTTCCGGGGCGAGCACTGGAGCTTTCTCT. This encodes CSVSGASTGAFS. The V and J genes are TRBV29-1 and TRBJ1-1, with a tentative D call TRBD1 (5 bases). The CDR3 has 12 residues. Germline CDR1 and CDR2: SQVTM and ANQGSEA.

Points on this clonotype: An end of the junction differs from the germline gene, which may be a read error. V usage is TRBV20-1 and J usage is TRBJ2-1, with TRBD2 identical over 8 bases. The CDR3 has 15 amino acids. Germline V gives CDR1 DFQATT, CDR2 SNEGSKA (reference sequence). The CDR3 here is CSPREGSGSRNGQFF. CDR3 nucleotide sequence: TGCAGTCCCAGGGAGGGAAGCGGGAGTCGGAATGGGCAGTTCTTC.

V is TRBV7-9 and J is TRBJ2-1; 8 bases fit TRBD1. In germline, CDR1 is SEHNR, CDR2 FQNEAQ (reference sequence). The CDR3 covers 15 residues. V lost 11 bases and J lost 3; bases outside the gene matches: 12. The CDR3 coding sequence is TGTGCCCGCACCCTGACAGGGGCCCTCTACAATGAGCAGTTCTTC. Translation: CARTLTGALYNEQFF.

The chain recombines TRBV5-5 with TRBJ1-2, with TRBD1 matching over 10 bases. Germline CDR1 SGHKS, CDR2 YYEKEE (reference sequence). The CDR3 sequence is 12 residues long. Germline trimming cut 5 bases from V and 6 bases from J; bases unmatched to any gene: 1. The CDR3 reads CASRGTGDGYTF. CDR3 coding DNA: TGTGCCAGCAGGGGGACAGGGGATGGCTACACCTTC.

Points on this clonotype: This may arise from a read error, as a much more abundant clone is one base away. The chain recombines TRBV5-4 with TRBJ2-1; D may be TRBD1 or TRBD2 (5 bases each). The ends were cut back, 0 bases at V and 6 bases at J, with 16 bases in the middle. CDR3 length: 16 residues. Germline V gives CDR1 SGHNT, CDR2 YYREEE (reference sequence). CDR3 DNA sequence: TGTGCCAGCAGCTTGGTGATGGTAACGGGGCGCAATGAGCAGTTCTTC. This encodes CASSLVMVTGRNEQFF. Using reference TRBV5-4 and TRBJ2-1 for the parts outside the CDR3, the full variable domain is ETGVTQSPTHLIKTRGQQVTLRCSSQSGHNTVSWYQQALGQGPQFIFQYYREEENGRGNFPPRFSGLQFPNYSSELNVNALELDDSALYLCASSLVMVTGRNEQFFGPGTRLTVL.

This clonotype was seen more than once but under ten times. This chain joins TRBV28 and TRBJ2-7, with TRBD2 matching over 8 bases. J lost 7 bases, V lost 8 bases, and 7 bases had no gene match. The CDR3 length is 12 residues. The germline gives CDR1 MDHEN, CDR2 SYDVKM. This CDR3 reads CASQSGRGEQYF. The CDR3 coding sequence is TGTGCCAGCCAGAGCGGGAGAGGTGAGCAGTACTTC.

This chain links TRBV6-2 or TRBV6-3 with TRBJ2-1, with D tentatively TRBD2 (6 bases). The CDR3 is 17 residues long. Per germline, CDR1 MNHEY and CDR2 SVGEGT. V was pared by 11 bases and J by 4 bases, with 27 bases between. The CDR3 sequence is CARKQPWSSGRYNEQFF. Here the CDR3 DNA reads TGTGCCCGCAAACAACCCTGGAGTAGCGGCAGATACAATGAGCAGTTCTTC.

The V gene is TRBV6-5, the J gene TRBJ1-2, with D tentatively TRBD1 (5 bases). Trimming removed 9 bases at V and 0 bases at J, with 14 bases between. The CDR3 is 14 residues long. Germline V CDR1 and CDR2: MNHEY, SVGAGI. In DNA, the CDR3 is TGTGCCAGTACTAGGGGCGGAGCTAACTATGGCTACACCTTC. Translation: CASTRGGANYGYTF.

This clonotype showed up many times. For the CDR3, the DNA is TGCAGCGTCGTCGGCGCCTACGAGCAGTACTTC. This encodes CSVVGAYEQYF. The gene calls are TRBV29-1 and TRBJ2-7; D is uncertain. The CDR3 spans 11 residues. V was clipped by 6 bases and J by 2 bases, with 8 bases between them. Germline CDR1 is SQVTM and CDR2 is ANQGSEA.

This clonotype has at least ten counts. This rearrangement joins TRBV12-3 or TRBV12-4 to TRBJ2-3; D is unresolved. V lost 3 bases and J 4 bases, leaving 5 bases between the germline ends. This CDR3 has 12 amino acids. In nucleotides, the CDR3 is TGTGCCAGCAGTTTCTTGTCAGATACGCAGTATTTT. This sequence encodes CASSFLSDTQYF.

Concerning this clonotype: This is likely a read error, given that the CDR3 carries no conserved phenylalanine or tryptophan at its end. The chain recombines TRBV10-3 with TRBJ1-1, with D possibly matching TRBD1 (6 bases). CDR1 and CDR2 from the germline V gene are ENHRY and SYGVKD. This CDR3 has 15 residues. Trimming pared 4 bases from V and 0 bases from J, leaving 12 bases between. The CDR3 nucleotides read TGTGCCATCAGTGCCGGGACAACCATGAACACTGAAGCTTTCTTA. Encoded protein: CAISAGTTMNTEAFL.

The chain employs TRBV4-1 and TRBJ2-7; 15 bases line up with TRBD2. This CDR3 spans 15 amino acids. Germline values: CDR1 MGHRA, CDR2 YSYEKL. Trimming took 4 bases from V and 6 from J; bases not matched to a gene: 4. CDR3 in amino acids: CASSPGLAGGFEQYF. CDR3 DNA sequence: TGCGCCAGCAGCCCCGGACTAGCGGGAGGGTTCGAGCAGTACTTC.